This T cell receptor beta chain is from a study of regulatory T cells in long-lasting Graves disease. Time point meaning: newly diagnosed GD, antithyroid drugs for less than 3 months. RNA extracted from PBMCs served as the sequencing template. Building the TCR beta libraries relied on iRepertoire HTBI primers, and CDR3 regions underwent Arm-PCR. TCRdb ran MiXCR on the multiplex PCR reads and lists one entry per CDR3 protein. Of about 460,000 distinct CDR3 sequences listed, about 15% were seen once; the top ten hold roughly 15%. The germline V gene encodes CDR1 MDHEN and CDR2 SYDVKM. V trimming: 6 bases; J trimming: 6 bases; junction bases outside the gene matches: 12. This CDR3 region has 15 residues. These data are also associated with another study on T cells in Graves' hyperthyroidism and ophthalmopathy. That work states: Patients with uncontrolled infections, other autoimmune diseases, pregnancy or lactation were excluded.

V is TRBV28 and J is TRBJ2-7; 9 bases are a match to TRBD2. The sequence derives from a woman aged 45-59 years with Graves disease. The starting material was peripheral blood mononuclear cells (PBMCs), obtained at new diagnosis, from a patient treated with antithyroid drugs. CDR3 protein: CASRKPQTSGTEQYF. In DNA, the CDR3 is TGTGCCAGCAGGAAACCGCAGACTAGCGGTACCGAGCAGTACTTC.